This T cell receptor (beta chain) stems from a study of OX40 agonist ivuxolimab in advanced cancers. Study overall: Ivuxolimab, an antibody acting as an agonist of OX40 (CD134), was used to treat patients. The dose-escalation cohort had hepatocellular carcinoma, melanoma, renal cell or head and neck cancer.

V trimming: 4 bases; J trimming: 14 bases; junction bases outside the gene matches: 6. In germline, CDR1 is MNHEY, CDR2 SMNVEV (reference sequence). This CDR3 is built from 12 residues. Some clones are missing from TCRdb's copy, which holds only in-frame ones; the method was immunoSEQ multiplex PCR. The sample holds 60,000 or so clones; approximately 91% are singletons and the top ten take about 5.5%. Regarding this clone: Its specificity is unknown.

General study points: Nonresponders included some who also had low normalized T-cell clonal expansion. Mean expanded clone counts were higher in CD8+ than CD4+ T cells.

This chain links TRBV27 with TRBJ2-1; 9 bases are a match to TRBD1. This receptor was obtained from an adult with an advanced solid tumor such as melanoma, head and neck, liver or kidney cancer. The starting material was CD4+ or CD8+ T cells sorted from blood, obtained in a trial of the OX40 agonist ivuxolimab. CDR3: CASSSPGQGKFF. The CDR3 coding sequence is TGTGCCAGCAGTTCTCCGGGACAGGGAAAGTTCTTC.